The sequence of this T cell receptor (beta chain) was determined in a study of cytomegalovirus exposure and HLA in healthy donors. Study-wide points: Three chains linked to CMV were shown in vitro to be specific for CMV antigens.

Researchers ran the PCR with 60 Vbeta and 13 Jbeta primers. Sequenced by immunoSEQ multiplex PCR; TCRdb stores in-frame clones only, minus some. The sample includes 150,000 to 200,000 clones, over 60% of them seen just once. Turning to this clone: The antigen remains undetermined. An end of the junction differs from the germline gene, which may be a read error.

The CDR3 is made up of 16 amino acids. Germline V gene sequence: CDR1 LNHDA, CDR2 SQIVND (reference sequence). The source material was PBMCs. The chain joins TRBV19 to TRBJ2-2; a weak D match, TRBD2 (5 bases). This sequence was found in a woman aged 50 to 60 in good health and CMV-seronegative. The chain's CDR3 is CASRIGSSLSTGELFF. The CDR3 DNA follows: TGTGCCAGTAGGATAGGGAGCAGCTTGAGCACCGGGGAGCTGTTTTTT.